Listed below are T cell receptor beta chains from one sample, sequenced in a study of shared clonotypes between healthy human individuals. Clones were read by immunoSEQ multiplex PCR, and TCRdb kept only the in-frame ones, dropping some. Of 1,400,000 or so clones in the sample, approximately 98.5% were seen once. Specimen: naive CD4+ T cells sorted from blood. The receptors were gathered from a man aged 25 to 40 in good health. CDR3s include the opening cysteine and the closing phenylalanine or tryptophan. D genes are given only for firm matches. Size values are once, few and many counts, or a class for expanded clones, and some rows have none.

clone_size: NA; j_call: TRBJ1-1; d_call: NA; v_call: TRBV4-3; cdr3_nt: TGCGCCAGCGGACCAGAGGGTAAGAACACTGAAGCTTTCTTT; cdr3_aa: CASGPEGKNTEAFF
clone_size: NA; j_call: TRBJ2-1; d_call: TRBD2; v_call: TRBV9; cdr3_nt: TGTGCCAGCAGCGTAGTTCTAGCGGGAGTTGAGCAGTTCTTC; cdr3_aa: CASSVVLAGVEQFF
clone_size: NA; j_call: TRBJ2-2; d_call: NA; v_call: TRBV27; cdr3_nt: TGTGCCAGCAGTTCGCAACTTTCTGGGCCGGGATTAAACACCGGGGAGCTGTTTTTT; cdr3_aa: CASSSQLSGPGLNTGELFF
clone_size: once; j_call: TRBJ2-7; d_call: NA; v_call: TRBV7-8; cdr3_nt: TGTGCCAGCAGCCCGGAGCCCTTATTCTCCTACGAGCAGTACTTC; cdr3_aa: CASSPEPLFSYEQYF
clone_size: NA; j_call: TRBJ2-1; d_call: NA; v_call: TRBV29-1; cdr3_nt: TGCAGCGCGCTCTTCTATGAGCAGTTCTTC; cdr3_aa: CSALFYEQFF
clone_size: NA; j_call: TRBJ2-5; d_call: NA; v_call: TRBV5-4; cdr3_nt: TGTGCCAGCAGCTTGGGAGGGGCTCGGGAGACCCAGTACTTC; cdr3_aa: CASSLGGARETQYF
clone_size: NA; j_call: TRBJ1-5; d_call: NA; v_call: TRBV18; cdr3_nt: TGTGCCAGCTCAGCCGACACCCTCAATCAGCCCCAGCATTTT; cdr3_aa: CASSADTLNQPQHF
clone_size: NA; j_call: TRBJ2-2; d_call: NA; v_call: TRBV9; cdr3_nt: TGTGCCAGCAGTTTACAGGGAGCGAACACCGGGGAGCTGTTTTTT; cdr3_aa: CASSLQGANTGELFF
clone_size: NA; j_call: TRBJ2-1; d_call: NA; v_call: TRBV5-1; cdr3_nt: TGCGCCAGCACCATACTAAATGAGCAGTTCTTC; cdr3_aa: CASTILNEQFF
clone_size: NA; j_call: TRBJ2-7; d_call: TRBD2; v_call: TRBV5-1; cdr3_nt: TGCGCCAGCAGCTCGGAAGCGGGAGTTAGGGGCGAGCAGTACTTC; cdr3_aa: CASSSEAGVRGEQYF
clone_size: NA; j_call: TRBJ2-5; d_call: NA; v_call: TRBV6-5; cdr3_nt: TGTGCCAGCACCGAATGGGGTGGCAACCAAGAGACCCAGTACTTC; cdr3_aa: CASTEWGGNQETQYF
clone_size: NA; j_call: TRBJ1-1; d_call: TRBD1; v_call: TRBV6-1; cdr3_nt: TGTGCCAGCACCATCGACAGGGGGAACACTGAAGCTTTCTTT; cdr3_aa: CASTIDRGNTEAFF
clone_size: NA; j_call: TRBJ1-5; d_call: NA; v_call: TRBV7-3; cdr3_nt: TGTGCCAGCAGCTTATCAGGTGGTCGCAATCAGCCCCAGCATTTT; cdr3_aa: CASSLSGGRNQPQHF
clone_size: NA; j_call: TRBJ1-4; d_call: NA; v_call: TRBV2; cdr3_nt: TGTGCCAGCGCCAGGGGTTCTGGAAAACTGTTTTTT; cdr3_aa: CASARGSGKLFF
clone_size: NA; j_call: TRBJ2-1; d_call: NA; v_call: TRBV5-1; cdr3_nt: TGCGCCAGCAGCTTGGAACTTTTCGGGAATGAGCAGTTCTTC; cdr3_aa: CASSLELFGNEQFF
clone_size: NA; j_call: TRBJ2-3; d_call: NA; v_call: TRBV5-5; cdr3_nt: TGTGCCAGCAGCCTCCAATATACAGATACGCAGTATTTT; cdr3_aa: CASSLQYTDTQYF
clone_size: NA; j_call: TRBJ2-1; d_call: TRBD2; v_call: TRBV11-2; cdr3_nt: TGTGCCAGCAGCACAACTAGCGGGAGGGCCATTGAGCAGTTCTTC; cdr3_aa: CASSTTSGRAIEQFF
clone_size: NA; j_call: TRBJ2-7; d_call: TRBD2; v_call: TRBV5-4; cdr3_nt: TGTGCCAGCAGCTTGGGTTCCCCTAGCGGGAGTGTCTACGAGCAGTACTTC; cdr3_aa: CASSLGSPSGSVYEQYF
clone_size: NA; j_call: TRBJ2-5; d_call: NA; v_call: TRBV5-1; cdr3_nt: TGCGCCAGCAGCCCCCAGGGTACGGGAGAGACCCAGTACTTC; cdr3_aa: CASSPQGTGETQYF
clone_size: NA; j_call: TRBJ1-4; d_call: NA; v_call: TRBV27; cdr3_nt: TGTGCCAGCAGTTTGAAAGACCCTCACCGGGAAAAACTGTTTTTT; cdr3_aa: CASSLKDPHREKLFF
clone_size: NA; j_call: TRBJ1-2; d_call: NA; v_call: TRBV5-1; cdr3_nt: TGCGCCAGCAGCTTGGGGCAGGGGTTATCGGTTGTCGATGGCTACACCTTC; cdr3_aa: CASSLGQGLSVVDGYTF
clone_size: NA; j_call: TRBJ1-5; d_call: TRBD1; v_call: TRBV5-4; cdr3_nt: TGTGCCAGCAGCCGACAACCCGGGACAGATAGCAATCAGCCCCAGCATTTT; cdr3_aa: CASSRQPGTDSNQPQHF
clone_size: NA; j_call: TRBJ2-5; d_call: NA; v_call: TRBV9; cdr3_nt: TGTGCCAGCAGCGTTCAAGAGACCCAGTACTTC; cdr3_aa: CASSVQETQYF
clone_size: NA; j_call: TRBJ1-3; d_call: NA; v_call: TRBV10-1; cdr3_nt: TGCGCCAGCAGCCTTCGGGGGGGATTCCGCTCTGGAAACACCATATATTTT; cdr3_aa: CASSLRGGFRSGNTIYF
clone_size: NA; j_call: TRBJ2-1; d_call: TRBD2; v_call: TRBV29-1; cdr3_nt: TGCAGCGTTGAGCCTAGCGGCAAGGTCAATGAGCAGTTCTTC; cdr3_aa: CSVEPSGKVNEQFF
clone_size: NA; j_call: TRBJ2-2; d_call: NA; v_call: TRBV7-2; cdr3_nt: TGTGCCAGCAGCCTGGTGCCTACGAGCGGCGGGGAGCTGTTTTTT; cdr3_aa: CASSLVPTSGGELFF
clone_size: NA; j_call: TRBJ2-1; d_call: NA; v_call: TRBV11-2; cdr3_nt: TGTGCCAGCAGGCCCTCCGGGACCGGCTCCTACAATGAGCAGTTCTTC; cdr3_aa: CASRPSGTGSYNEQFF